A single sample gave rise to the 12 T cell receptor beta chains below, sequenced in a study of blood T cell repertoires in COVID-19. This table comes from immunoSEQ multiplex PCR, and its TCRdb copy is limited to in-frame clones, with some not included. The data show more than 90,000 clones, 84% seen once. Sequences were obtained from peripheral blood. The receptors here all came from a human donor in a cohort sampled during active COVID-19.

The chain couples TRBV7-8 to TRBJ1-1, with D perhaps TRBD1 (5 bases). CDR3 length equals 16 residues. The germline CDR1 and CDR2 sequences are SGHVS and FQNEAQ. Deletions cut 5 bases from V and 0 bases from J, with 16 bases between. The chain's CDR3 is CASSQTTESMNTEAFF. As DNA, the CDR3 is TGTGCCAGCAGCCAAACGACAGAATCTATGAACACTGAAGCTTTCTTT. The complete variable domain, with remaining parts taken from reference TRBV7-8 and TRBJ1-1, reads GAGVSQSPRYKVAKRGQDVALRCDPISGHVSLFWYQQALGQGPEFLTYFQNEAQLDKSGLPSDRFFAERPEGSVSTLKIQRTQQEDSAVYLCASSQTTESMNTEAFFGQGTRLTVV.

This sequence joins TRBV3-1 (or the pseudogene TRBV3-2) and TRBJ1-2; no definite D call. CDR3 length equals 14 residues. Trimming pared 4 bases from V and 0 bases from J, leaving 9 bases between. Germline V CDR1 and CDR2: LGHDT, YNNKEL (reference sequence). CDR3 loop: CASSRQSTNYGYTF. DNA for the CDR3: TGTGCCAGCAGCCGTCAGTCAACTAACTATGGCTACACCTTC.

Only a few counts were recorded for this clone. The rearrangement joins TRBV7-9 to TRBJ2-7; 7 nucleotides agree with TRBD2. CDR1 SEHNR and CDR2 FQNEAQ come from the germline V gene (reference sequence). The CDR3 totals 13 residues. The V gene end was trimmed by 5 bases and the J gene end by 2 bases; junction bases not matched to a gene: 3. CDR3 sequence reads: CASSRGRAYEQYF. The CDR3 DNA sequence: TGTGCCAGCAGCCGGGGGAGGGCCTACGAGCAGTACTTC.

The chain recombines TRBV4-2 with TRBJ2-7; D uncertain. The germline gives CDR1 LGHNA, CDR2 YNFKEQ. This CDR3 has 16 residues. Trimming pared 0 bases from V and 3 bases from J, leaving 15 bases between. The CDR3 loop reads CASSQERLSPRYEQYF. The CDR3 bases are TGTGCCAGCAGCCAAGAGAGGCTGAGCCCCCGCTACGAGCAGTACTTC.

This rearrangement joins TRBV6-2 or TRBV6-3 to TRBJ2-3, with TRBD2 matching 9 bases. The CDR3 spans 15 residues. Looked up from germline, CDR1 is MNHEY and CDR2 is SVGEGT. Trimming at V came to 4 bases and at J to 2 bases, leaving 4 bases not matched to a gene. The CDR3 region has the DNA TGTGCCAGCAGTTTAGTGGGACTAGCCACAGATACGCAGTATTTT. Protein product: CASSLVGLATDTQYF.

The V call is TRBV19, the J call TRBJ1-5, with a possible D match to TRBD1 (5 bases). The germline gives CDR1 LNHDA, CDR2 SQIVND (reference sequence). The V and J ends lost 4 bases and 0 bases respectively, with 10 bases between them. The CDR3 is made up of 15 amino acids. This chain's CDR3 is CASSRTSNSNQPQHF. The CDR3 region has the DNA TGTGCCAGTAGTAGGACATCGAATAGCAATCAGCCCCAGCATTTT.

This clone has just a few counts. The gene calls are TRBV6-1 and TRBJ2-7; 11 bases are shared with TRBD1. Germline assignment: CDR1 MNHNS and CDR2 SASEGT. The V and J ends lost 4 bases and 6 bases, in that order; junction bases with no gene match: 11. The CDR3 runs 16 residues. CDR3 nucleotides: TGTGCCAGCAGTGCCGGGACAGGGGGTGGGACTGGCGAGCAGTACTTC. Encoded protein: CASSAGTGGGTGEQYF.

The CDR3 nucleotides are TGTGCCAGCAGCCCCGGAGGACGGATCTCCGTAAACAATGAGCAGTTCTTC. Translation: CASSPGGRISVNNEQFF. V usage is TRBV3-1 (or the pseudogene TRBV3-2) and J usage is TRBJ2-1; D may be TRBD2 (5 bases). The CDR3 consists of 17 residues. Germline loops: CDR1 LGHDT, CDR2 YNNKEL (reference sequence). V was pared by 4 bases and J by 5 bases, with 21 bases between.

This clone was recorded once. This rearrangement joins TRBV4-3 to TRBJ2-3; D ambiguous. Germline CDR1 LGHNA, CDR2 YSLEER. Trimming shortened V by 4 bases and J by 0 bases, and 5 bases separated the two germline ends. The CDR3 sequence is 13 residues long. Written as DNA, the CDR3 is TGCGCCAGCAGCCTAATAAGCACAGATACGCAGTATTTT. This sequence encodes CASSLISTDTQYF.

CDR3 nucleotides: TGCAGCGTTGAAGGCGACGCAGGTGTTAGCACAGATACGCAGTATTTT. Its protein product is CSVEGDAGVSTDTQYF. The J gene is TRBJ2-3, the V gene TRBV29-1; D gene unclear. V was clipped by 1 base and J by 0 bases, with 14 bases between them. The CDR3 extends over 16 amino acids. Germline V gives CDR1 SQVTM, CDR2 ANQGSEA.

This chain uses TRBV19 with TRBJ1-3; TRBD1 might be the D (5 bases). The germline gives CDR1 LNHDA, CDR2 SQIVND (reference sequence). CDR3 length equals 15 residues. The V and J ends lost 7 bases and 3 bases respectively, with 16 bases between them. The DNA for the CDR3 is TGTGCCAGTACCCTGGCGGGGGGATATGGAAACACCATATATTTT. It translates to CASTLAGGYGNTIYF. Drawing the rest from reference TRBV19 and TRBJ1-3, the complete variable domain is DGGITQSPKYLFRKEGQNVTLSCEQNLNHDAMYWYRQDPGQGLRLIYYSQIVNDFQKGDIAEGYSVSREKKESFPLTVTSAQKNPTAFYLCASTLAGGYGNTIYFGEGSWLTVV.

The chain carries TRBV19 and TRBJ2-1; D might be TRBD2 (5 bases). Germline V gene data show CDR1 as LNHDA and CDR2 as SQIVND (reference sequence). There are 12 residues in the CDR3. Trimming removed 10 bases at V and 7 bases at J, with 14 bases between. The CDR3 sequence: CATLEEPNEQFF. CDR3 coding DNA: TGTGCCACCCTGGAGGAGCCGAATGAGCAGTTCTTC.